These 8 T cell receptor beta chains were sequenced from one sample in a study of blood T cells in healthy people across ages. A second roughly 6 to 12 cycle PCR used barcoded and J-beta primers. MiXCR was run by TCRdb on the 5' RACE reads, yielding one entry per CDR3 protein. The sample contains about 640,000 distinct CDR3 sequences, about 30% of which appear only once. Sequenced: blood. The origin of the receptors is an elderly woman in good health.

This clonotype was found many times. The junction shows a germline mismatch at one end, possibly a read error. The V call is TRBV5-1, the J call TRBJ1-2; TRBD1 aligns across 8 bases. The CDR3 runs 14 residues. Per the germline V gene, CDR1 is SGHRS and CDR2 is YFSETQ. The CDR3 coding sequence is TGTGCCAGCAGCCTTGACAGGGGAAACTATGGCTACACCTTC. Translated, it gives CASSLDRGNYGYTF. The entire variable domain, with the rest obtained from reference TRBV5-1 and TRBJ1-2, is as follows: KAGVTQTPRYLIKTRGQQVTLSCSPISGHRSVSWYQQTPGQGLQFLFEYFSETQRNKGNFPGRFSGRQFSNSRSEMNVSTLELGDSALYLCASSLDRGNYGYTFGSGTRLTVV.

This clonotype was detected many times. The chain employs TRBV30 and TRBJ1-6; 8 nucleotides align to TRBD1. V lost 5 bases to trimming and J lost 7 bases; unmatched junction nucleotides: 10. CDR1 is GTSNPN and CDR2 is SVGIG in the germline V gene (reference sequence). This CDR3 region has 15 residues. The DNA of the CDR3 is TGTGCCTGGGCCTACCTGGACAGGGTAAATTCACCCCTCCACTTT. Translating gives CAWAYLDRVNSPLHF.

A note on this clonotype: With a much larger clone just one base away, this may be a read error. The genes are TRBV14 and TRBJ2-3; 8 positions match TRBD2. The length of the CDR3 is 16 residues. The germline V gene encodes CDR1 SGHDN and CDR2 FVKESK. Germline trimming cut 0 bases from V and 6 bases from J; bases unmatched to any gene: 8. Here the CDR3 reads CASSQEGTRHSDTQYF. Written as DNA, the CDR3 is TGTGCCAGCAGCCAAGAGGGGACTAGACACTCGGATACGCAGTATTTT.

At least ten counts were recorded for this clonotype. The chain couples TRBV5-1 to TRBJ2-5; 8 bases agree with TRBD2. The CDR3 contains 15 residues. The V segment lost 5 bases and the J segment 5 bases; nucleotides outside the gene matches: 11. Germline CDR1 is SGHRS and CDR2 is YFSETQ. CDR3 sequence: CASSREGYHVETQYF. CDR3 DNA sequence: TGCGCCAGCAGTCGGGAGGGGTACCACGTGGAGACCCAGTACTTC.

This clonotype was recorded at least ten times. This chain links TRBV27 with TRBJ2-7, with 8 bases identical to TRBD1. Germline assignment: CDR1 MNHEY and CDR2 SMNVEV (reference sequence). V gave up 2 bases and J gave up 8 bases; unmatched junction bases: 5. CDR3 size: 13 residues. CDR3 in DNA: TGTGCCAGCAGTTTAAGCGGACAGGGAAAGCAGTACTTC. Amino acids: CASSLSGQGKQYF.

This clonotype was seen a few times. The chain employs TRBV9 and TRBJ1-2; unclear D gene. V was shortened by 0 bases and J by 5 bases, with 11 bases between the two germline ends. CDR3 size: 14 residues. The germline gives CDR1 SGDLS, CDR2 YYNGEE. CDR3 nucleotide sequence: TGTGCCAGCAGCGTAGTGGCCAGTCCTTATGGCTACACCTTC. Translated, it gives CASSVVASPYGYTF.

This clonotype was seen many times. This chain connects TRBV29-1 to TRBJ1-2; TRBD1 agrees at 7 bases. There are 11 residues in the CDR3. The J segment lost 6 bases and the V segment lost 5 bases, leaving 3 bases of the junction unmatched. Germline V gene lookup returns CDR1 SQVTM and CDR2 ANQGSEA. CDR3 residues: CSVSQGDGYTF. The CDR3 DNA reads TGCAGCGTTTCGCAGGGGGATGGCTACACCTTC. Full variable domain (rest looked up from reference TRBV29-1 and TRBJ1-2): SAVISQKPSRDICQRGTSLTIQCQVDSQVTMMFWYRQQPGQSLTLIATANQGSEATYESGFVIDKFPISRPNLTFSTLTVSNMSPEDSSIYLCSVSQGDGYTFGSGTRLTVV.

This clonotype was seen at least ten times. The V call is TRBV4-1, the J call TRBJ2-7; 11 nucleotides agree with TRBD2. Trimming at V came to 4 bases and at J to 5 bases, leaving 10 bases not matched to a gene. From germline, CDR1 is MGHRA and CDR2 YSYEKL. This CDR3 contains 16 residues. The CDR3 coding sequence is TGCGCCAGCAGCCTCATAGCGGGGGGGCCCCAGGACGAGCAGTACTTC. This gives the protein CASSLIAGGPQDEQYF.